The next 10 T cell receptor beta chains were all read from a single sample in a study of T-cell memory formation after mild COVID-19. TCRdb redid the calling of the 5' RACE reads with MiXCR, one entry per CDR3 protein. The sample lists 300,000 to 350,000 distinct CDR3 sequences, around 13% occurring once. The sequencing input was PBMCs or a T cell subset sorted from them (not recorded which). Source of these receptors: a young man who had mild COVID-19 (a few samples of this study predate the infection). Cell type and time point are not known.

In its sample, this clonotype was seen many times. The genes are TRBV7-2 and TRBJ1-4; D is uncertain. Germline CDR1 and CDR2: SGHTA and FQGNSA. Trimming took off 6 bases at V and 8 bases at J, with 16 bases between the two ends. The CDR3 extends over 14 amino acids. CDR3: CASRPREGQEKLFF. The CDR3 bases are TGTGCCAGCAGACCTAGAGAAGGGCAGGAAAAACTGTTTTTT.

This clonotype was seen more than once but under ten times. This sequence joins TRBV5-5 and TRBJ2-2; D perhaps matches TRBD2 (5 bases). The germline V gene encodes CDR1 SGHKS and CDR2 YYEKEE (reference sequence). The germline V and J ends were trimmed by 3 bases and 7 bases, with 7 bases remaining between them. The CDR3 covers 12 residues. CDR3 nucleotides: TGTGCCAGCAGCTGGGGAGACGGGGAGCTGTTTTTT. It specifies CASSWGDGELFF.

This chain connects TRBV3-1 to TRBJ2-2; D may correspond to TRBD1 or TRBD2 (5 bases each). V lost 1 base and J lost 9, with 24 bases in between. The CDR3 is 18 residues long. The germline V gene has CDR1 LGHDT and CDR2 YNNKEL (reference sequence). In DNA form, the CDR3 reads TGTGCCAGCAGCCAAGCCTTACTCGCCGGGACGCTCAACCGGGAGCTGTTTTTT. It yields the protein CASSQALLAGTLNRELFF.

This clonotype was observed at least ten times. In nucleotides, the CDR3 is TGTGCCAGCAGCGGCGGCCGCACAGATACGCAGTATTTT. This translates into CASSGGRTDTQYF. V usage is TRBV5-4 and J usage is TRBJ2-3; the D is unclear. Trimming cost V 4 bases and J 1 base, with 7 bases left between them. The CDR3 loop spans 13 amino acids. Germline V lookup: CDR1 SGHNT, CDR2 YYREEE (reference sequence).

This clonotype was counted only a few times. The chain recombines TRBV19 with TRBJ1-2; D may be TRBD1 (5 bases). The germline V and J ends were trimmed by 3 bases and 4 bases, with 12 bases remaining between them. The CDR3 length is 14 residues. Germline V gives CDR1 LNHDA, CDR2 SQIVND (reference sequence). In nucleotides, the CDR3 is TGTGCCAGTAGTATGAGGAGGGGAATCTATGGCTACACCTTC. Translated: CASSMRRGIYGYTF.

This clonotype was counted only a few times. The chain couples TRBV20-1 to TRBJ2-3; no firm D call. V lost 3 bases to trimming and J lost 4 bases, with 17 bases between them. Germline CDR1 is DFQATT and CDR2 is SNEGSKA (reference sequence). The CDR3 covers 15 residues. CDR3 bases: TGCAGTGCTAGGATAGGCAGTGGGCCGGCAGATACGCAGTATTTT. It yields the protein CSARIGSGPADTQYF.

This chain links TRBV12-3 or TRBV12-4 with TRBJ2-1; either TRBD1 or TRBD2 may supply D (6 bases each). The V end was cut by 3 bases, the J end by 2 bases, with 26 bases between. The CDR3 contains 20 residues. CDR3 in amino acids: CASSFRTALRRWGAYNEQFF. The CDR3 bases are TGTGCCAGCAGTTTCCGGACAGCCCTACGGAGGTGGGGGGCCTACAATGAGCAGTTCTTC.

V gene TRBV29-1 combines with J gene TRBJ2-2; no clear D gene. The CDR3 has 13 amino acids. V shed 4 bases and J shed 3 bases, with 9 bases lying between them. In germline, CDR1 is SQVTM, CDR2 ANQGSEA. The CDR3 protein is CSVVVRYTGELFF. DNA of the CDR3: TGCAGCGTTGTGGTGAGGTACACCGGGGAGCTGTTTTTT.

DNA for the CDR3: TGCGCCAGCAGCTTGCCAGACAGGGGGCATGGCTACACCTTC. Translating gives CASSLPDRGHGYTF. V usage is TRBV5-1 and J usage is TRBJ1-2; 10 bases map to TRBD1. CDR3 length equals 14 residues. J gave up 6 bases and V 1 base, and 3 bases lay outside the gene matches. The germline V gene encodes CDR1 SGHRS and CDR2 YFSETQ.

This chain connects TRBV11-2 to TRBJ2-3, with a tentative D call TRBD1 (6 bases). The CDR3 covers 16 residues. The germline gives CDR1 SGHAT, CDR2 FQNNGV. With 1 base removed from V and 2 bases from J, the gap between germline ends came to 13 bases. CDR3 protein: CASSLVRGQPTDTQYF. Here the CDR3 DNA reads TGTGCCAGCAGCTTAGTCCGAGGACAGCCCACAGATACGCAGTATTTT.